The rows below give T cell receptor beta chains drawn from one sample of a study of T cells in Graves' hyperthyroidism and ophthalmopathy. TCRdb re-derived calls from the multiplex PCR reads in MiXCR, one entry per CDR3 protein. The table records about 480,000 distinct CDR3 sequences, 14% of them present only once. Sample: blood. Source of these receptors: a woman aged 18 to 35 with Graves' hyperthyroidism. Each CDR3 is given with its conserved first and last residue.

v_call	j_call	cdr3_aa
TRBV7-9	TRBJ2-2	CASSLATSGNSGELFF
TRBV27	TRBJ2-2	CASSLRPSGELFF
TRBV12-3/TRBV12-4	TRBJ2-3	CASSKTGAQYF
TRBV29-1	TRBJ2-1	CSLRRRSSYNEQFF
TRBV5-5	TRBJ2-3	CASSLVPTDADTQYF
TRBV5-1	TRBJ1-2	CASSLVAGNYGYTF
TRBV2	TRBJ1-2	CASSEISLAGGNGYTF
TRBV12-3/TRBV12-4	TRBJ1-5	CASSATGTPNQPQHF
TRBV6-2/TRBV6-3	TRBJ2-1	CASSYFDDNEQFF
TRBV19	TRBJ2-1	CASTTGTSGSNEQFF
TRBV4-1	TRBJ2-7	CASSQEGYEQYF
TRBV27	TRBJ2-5	CASSFGGRSETQYF
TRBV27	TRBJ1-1	CASSLGRVGEAFF
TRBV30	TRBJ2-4	CAWSVKGGSIQYF
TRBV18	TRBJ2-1	CASSPPYPAVSLF
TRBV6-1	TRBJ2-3	CASSEGASTDTQYF
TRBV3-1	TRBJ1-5	CASSQEGGSNQPQHF
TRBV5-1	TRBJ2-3	CASSLDHKRTDTQYF
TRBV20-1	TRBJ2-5	CSAGSGTSGKETQYF
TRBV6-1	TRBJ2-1	CASSYFSGLNNEQFF
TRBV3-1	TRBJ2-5	CASSHPESGTGSKETQYF
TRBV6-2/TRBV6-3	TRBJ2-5	CASSYGGTRQETQYF
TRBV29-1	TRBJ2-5	CSGKTGTVGETQYF
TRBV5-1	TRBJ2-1	CASSWSGRAHEQFF
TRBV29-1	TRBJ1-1	CSVEQPEASEAFF
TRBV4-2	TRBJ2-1	CASSQDWSSGNNEQFF
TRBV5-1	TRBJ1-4	CASSLNPGTAATNEKLFF
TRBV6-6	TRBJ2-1	CASSYLGQGGRSSYNEQFF
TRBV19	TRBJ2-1	CASSPTGTHNEQFF
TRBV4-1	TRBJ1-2	CASSQGRDQRRYGYTF